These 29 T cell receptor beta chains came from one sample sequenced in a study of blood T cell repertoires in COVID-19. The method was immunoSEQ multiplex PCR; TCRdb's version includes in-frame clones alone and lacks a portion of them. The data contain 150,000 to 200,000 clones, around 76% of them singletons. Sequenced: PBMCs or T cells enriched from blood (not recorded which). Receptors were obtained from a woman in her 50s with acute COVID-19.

The CDR3 bases are TGTGCCAGCAGCACTCACAGGGACCCCCGGTCGGCTTTCTTT. This codes for CASSTHRDPRSAFF. The chain combines TRBV21-1 with TRBJ1-1; TRBD1 is the table's D call, not checked against the DNA. TRBV21-1 is a documented pseudogene. The CDR3 contains 14 residues.

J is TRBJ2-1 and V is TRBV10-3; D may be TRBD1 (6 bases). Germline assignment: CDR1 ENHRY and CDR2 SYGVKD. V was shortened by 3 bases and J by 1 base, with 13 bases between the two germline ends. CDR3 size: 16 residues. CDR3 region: CAISDRERGSYNEQFF. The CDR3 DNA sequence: TGTGCCATCAGTGATAGGGAAAGGGGGTCCTACAATGAGCAGTTCTTC.

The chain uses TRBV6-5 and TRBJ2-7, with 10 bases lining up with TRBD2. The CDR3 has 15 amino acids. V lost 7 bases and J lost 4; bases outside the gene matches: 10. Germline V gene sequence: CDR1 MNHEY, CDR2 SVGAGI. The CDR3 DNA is TGTGCCAGCACCGACCCGGCTAGCGGGGGATACGAGCAGTACGTC. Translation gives CASTDPASGGYEQYV.

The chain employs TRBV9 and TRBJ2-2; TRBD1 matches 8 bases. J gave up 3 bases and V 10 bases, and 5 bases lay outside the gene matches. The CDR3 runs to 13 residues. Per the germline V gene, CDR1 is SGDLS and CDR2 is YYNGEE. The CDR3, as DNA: TGTGCCGGCAACAGGGGGGACACCGGGGAGCTGTTTTTT. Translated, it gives CAGNRGDTGELFF.

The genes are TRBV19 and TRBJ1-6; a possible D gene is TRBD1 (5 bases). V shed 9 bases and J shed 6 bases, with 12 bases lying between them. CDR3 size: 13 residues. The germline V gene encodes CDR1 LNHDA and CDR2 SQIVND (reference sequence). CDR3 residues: CASLGQTNSPLHF. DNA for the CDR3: TGTGCCAGCCTGGGGCAGACTAATTCACCCCTCCACTTT. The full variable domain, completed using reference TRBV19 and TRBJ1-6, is DGGITQSPKYLFRKEGQNVTLSCEQNLNHDAMYWYRQDPGQGLRLIYYSQIVNDFQKGDIAEGYSVSREKKESFPLTVTSAQKNPTAFYLCASLGQTNSPLHFGNGTRLTVT.

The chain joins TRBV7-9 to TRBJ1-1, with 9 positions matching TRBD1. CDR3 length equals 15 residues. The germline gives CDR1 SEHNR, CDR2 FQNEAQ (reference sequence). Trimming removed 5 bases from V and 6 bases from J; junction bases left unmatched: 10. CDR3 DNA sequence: TGTGCCAGCAGCCCCCGGGACAGGGAGTTAGCTGAAGCTTTCTTT. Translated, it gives CASSPRDRELAEAFF.

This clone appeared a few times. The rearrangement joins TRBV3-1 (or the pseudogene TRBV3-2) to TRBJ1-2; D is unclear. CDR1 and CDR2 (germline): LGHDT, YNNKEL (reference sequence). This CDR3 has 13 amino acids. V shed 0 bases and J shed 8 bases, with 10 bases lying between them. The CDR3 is CASSQEGAGGYTF. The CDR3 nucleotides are TGTGCCAGCAGCCAAGAAGGAGCCGGCGGCTACACCTTC.

CDR3 bases: TGTGCCAGCTCGTCCGGGACAGGGGGCGATGAGCAGTTCTTC. Translation gives CASSSGTGGDEQFF. The rearrangement joins TRBV18 to TRBJ2-1, with 12 bases lining up with TRBD1. The CDR3 has 14 residues. Trimming cost V 6 bases and J 8 bases; bases outside gene matches: 5. Germline CDR1 KGHSH, CDR2 LQKENI.

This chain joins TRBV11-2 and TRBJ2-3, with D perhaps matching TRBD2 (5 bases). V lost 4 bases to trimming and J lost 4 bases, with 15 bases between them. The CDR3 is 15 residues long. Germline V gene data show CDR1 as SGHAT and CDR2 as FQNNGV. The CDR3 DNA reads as TGTGCCAGCAGCTCGGGCCTCGCCGGGGCAGATACGCAGTATTTT. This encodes CASSSGLAGADTQYF.

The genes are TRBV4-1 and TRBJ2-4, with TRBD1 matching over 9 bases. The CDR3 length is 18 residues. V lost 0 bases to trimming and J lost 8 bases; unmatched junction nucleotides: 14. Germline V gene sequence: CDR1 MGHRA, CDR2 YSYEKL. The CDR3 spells CASSQDPLDRGRIHIQYF. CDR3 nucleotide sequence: TGCGCCAGCAGCCAAGATCCCCTGGACAGGGGACGTATACACATTCAGTACTTC.

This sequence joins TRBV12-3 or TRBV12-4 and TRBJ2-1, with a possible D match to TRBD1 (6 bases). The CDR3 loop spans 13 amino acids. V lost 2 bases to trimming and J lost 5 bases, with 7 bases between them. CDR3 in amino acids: CASSLTGNNEQFF. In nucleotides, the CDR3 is TGTGCCAGCAGTTTAACAGGGAACAATGAGCAGTTCTTC.

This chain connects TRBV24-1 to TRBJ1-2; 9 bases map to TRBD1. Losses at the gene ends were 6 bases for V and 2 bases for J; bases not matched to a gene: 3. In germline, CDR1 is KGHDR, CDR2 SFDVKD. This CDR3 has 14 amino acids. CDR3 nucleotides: TGTGCCACCAGTACAGGGGGCGCAAACTATGGCTACACCTTC. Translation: CATSTGGANYGYTF.

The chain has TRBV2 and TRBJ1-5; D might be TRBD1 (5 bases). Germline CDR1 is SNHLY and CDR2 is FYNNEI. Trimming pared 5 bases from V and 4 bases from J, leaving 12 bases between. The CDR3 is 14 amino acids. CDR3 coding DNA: TGTGCCAGCAGTCTAAACAAGGGGAATCAGCCCCAGCATTTT. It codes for CASSLNKGNQPQHF.

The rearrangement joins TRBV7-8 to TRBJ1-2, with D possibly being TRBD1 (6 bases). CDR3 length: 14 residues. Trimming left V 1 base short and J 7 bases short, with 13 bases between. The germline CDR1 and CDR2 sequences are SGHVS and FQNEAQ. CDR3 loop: CASSLERQGIGYTF. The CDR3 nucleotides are TGTGCCAGCAGCTTAGAACGTCAGGGGATTGGCTACACCTTC.

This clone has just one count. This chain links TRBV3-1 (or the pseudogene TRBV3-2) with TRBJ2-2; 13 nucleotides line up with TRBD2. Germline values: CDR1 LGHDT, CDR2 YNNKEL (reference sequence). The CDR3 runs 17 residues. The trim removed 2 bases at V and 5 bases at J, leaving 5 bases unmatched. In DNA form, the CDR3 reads TGTGCCAGCAGCCAAACTAGCGGGGGGGCGGTAACCGGGGAGCTGTTTTTT. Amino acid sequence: CASSQTSGGAVTGELFF.

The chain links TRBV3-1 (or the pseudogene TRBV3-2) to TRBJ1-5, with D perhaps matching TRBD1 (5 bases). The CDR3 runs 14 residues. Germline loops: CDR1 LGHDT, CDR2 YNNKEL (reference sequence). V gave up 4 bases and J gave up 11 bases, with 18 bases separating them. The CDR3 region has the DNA TGTGCCAGCAGCCCGAATACAGGTGATGTGGCCCAGCATTTT. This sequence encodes CASSPNTGDVAQHF.

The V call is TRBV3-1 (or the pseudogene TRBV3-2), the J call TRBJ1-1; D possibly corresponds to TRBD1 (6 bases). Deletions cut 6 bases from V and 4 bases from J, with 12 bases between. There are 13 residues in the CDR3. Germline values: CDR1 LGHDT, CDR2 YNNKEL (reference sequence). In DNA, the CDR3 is TGTGCCAGCAGTCCCCAGGGGATCACTGAAGCTTTCTTT. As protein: CASSPQGITEAFF.

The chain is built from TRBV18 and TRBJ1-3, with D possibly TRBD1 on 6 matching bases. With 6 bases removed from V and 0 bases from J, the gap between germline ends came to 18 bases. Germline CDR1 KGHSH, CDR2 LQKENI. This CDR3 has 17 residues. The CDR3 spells CASSPRADSSSGNTIYF. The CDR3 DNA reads TGTGCCAGCTCCCCTAGGGCGGACAGTTCCTCTGGAAACACCATATATTTT.

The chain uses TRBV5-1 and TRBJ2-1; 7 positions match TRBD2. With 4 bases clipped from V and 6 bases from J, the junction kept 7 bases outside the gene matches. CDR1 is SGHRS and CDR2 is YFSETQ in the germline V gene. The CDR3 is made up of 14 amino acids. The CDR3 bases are TGCGCCAGCAGCCCCGGGGGGACTCTCAATGAGCAGTTCTTC. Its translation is CASSPGGTLNEQFF.

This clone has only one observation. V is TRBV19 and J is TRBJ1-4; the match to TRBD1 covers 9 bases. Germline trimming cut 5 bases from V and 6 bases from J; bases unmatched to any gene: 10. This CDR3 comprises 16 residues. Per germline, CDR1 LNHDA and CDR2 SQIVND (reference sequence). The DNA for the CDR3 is TGTGCCAGTAGTGTCGGGACAGGGAGAAAGGATGAAAAACTGTTTTTT. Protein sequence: CASSVGTGRKDEKLFF.

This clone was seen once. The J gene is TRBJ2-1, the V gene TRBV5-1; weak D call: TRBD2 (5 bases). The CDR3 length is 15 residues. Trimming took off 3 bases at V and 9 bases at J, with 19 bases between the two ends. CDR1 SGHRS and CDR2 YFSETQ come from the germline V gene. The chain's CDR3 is CASSSIPSSTSEQFF. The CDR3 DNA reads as TGCGCCAGCAGCTCGATACCTTCTTCTACTAGTGAGCAGTTCTTC.

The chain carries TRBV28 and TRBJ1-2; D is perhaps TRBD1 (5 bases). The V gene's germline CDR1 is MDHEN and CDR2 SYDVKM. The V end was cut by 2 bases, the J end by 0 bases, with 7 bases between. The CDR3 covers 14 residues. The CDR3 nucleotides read TGTGCCAGCAGTTTAGACAGCACTAACTATGGCTACACCTTC. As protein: CASSLDSTNYGYTF.

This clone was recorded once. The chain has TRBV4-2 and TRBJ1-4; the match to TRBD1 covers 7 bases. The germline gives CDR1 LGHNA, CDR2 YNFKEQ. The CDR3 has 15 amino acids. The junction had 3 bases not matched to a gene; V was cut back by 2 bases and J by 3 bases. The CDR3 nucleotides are TGTGCCAGCAGCCAACAAACAGGGGCTAATGAAAAACTGTTTTTT. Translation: CASSQQTGANEKLFF.

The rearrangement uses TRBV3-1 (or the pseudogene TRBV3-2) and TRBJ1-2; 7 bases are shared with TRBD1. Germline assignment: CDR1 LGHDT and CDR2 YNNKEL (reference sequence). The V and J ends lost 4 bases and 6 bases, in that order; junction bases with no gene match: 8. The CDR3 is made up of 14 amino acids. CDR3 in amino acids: CASSRNRGMDGYTF. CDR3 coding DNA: TGTGCCAGCAGCCGGAACAGGGGTATGGATGGCTACACCTTC.

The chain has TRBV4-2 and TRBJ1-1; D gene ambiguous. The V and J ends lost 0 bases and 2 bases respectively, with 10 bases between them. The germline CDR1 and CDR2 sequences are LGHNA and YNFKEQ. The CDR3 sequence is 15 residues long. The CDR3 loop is CASSQDGPGNTEAFF. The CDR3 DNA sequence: TGTGCCAGCAGCCAAGACGGTCCGGGAAACACTGAAGCTTTCTTT.

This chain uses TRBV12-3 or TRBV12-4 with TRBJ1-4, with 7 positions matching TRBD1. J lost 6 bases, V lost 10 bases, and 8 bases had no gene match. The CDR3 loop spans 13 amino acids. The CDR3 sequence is CATMTGLDEKLFF. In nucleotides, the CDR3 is TGTGCCACTATGACAGGGCTCGATGAAAAACTGTTTTTT.

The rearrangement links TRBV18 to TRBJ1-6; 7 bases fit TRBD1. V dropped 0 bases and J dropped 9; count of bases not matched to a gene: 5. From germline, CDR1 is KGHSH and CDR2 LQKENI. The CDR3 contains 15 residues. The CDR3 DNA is TGTGCCAGCTCACCACCGACAGGGTTATTTTCACCCCTCCACTTT. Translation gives CASSPPTGLFSPLHF.

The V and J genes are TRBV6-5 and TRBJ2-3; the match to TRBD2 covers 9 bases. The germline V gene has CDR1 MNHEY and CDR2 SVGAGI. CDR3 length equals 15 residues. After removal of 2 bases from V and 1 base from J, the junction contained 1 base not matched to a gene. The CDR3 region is CASSYVAGGTDTQYF. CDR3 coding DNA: TGTGCCAGCAGTTACGTAGCGGGGGGCACAGATACGCAGTATTTT.

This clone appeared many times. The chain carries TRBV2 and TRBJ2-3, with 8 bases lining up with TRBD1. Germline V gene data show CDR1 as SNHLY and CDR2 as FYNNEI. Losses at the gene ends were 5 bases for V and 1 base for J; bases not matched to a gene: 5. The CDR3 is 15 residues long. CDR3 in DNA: TGTGCCAGCAGTCGGCCGACAGGGGGCACAGATACGCAGTATTTT. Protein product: CASSRPTGGTDTQYF.